The next 12 T cell receptor beta chains were all read from a single sample in a study of vaccination and CD4 T cells after COVID-19. These receptors have no known antigen. Treatment defined: approximately nine-day PBMC culture with coronavirus spike peptide pools or control peptides (ViraFEST assay). Ahead of the COVID-19 pandemic (2011-2018), the CD4+ T cells of the unexposed donor were collected. The Oncomine TCR Beta short-read assay was applied to DNA of cultured CD4+ T cells. From the PCR reads, TCRdb called clonotypes with MiXCR, one entry per CDR3 protein. The sample has some 1,300 distinct CDR3 sequences, about 18% seen once. Input material: CD4+ T cells from blood, cultured in vitro. These receptors originate from a human donor in good health.

This clonotype is labeled medium-sized (0.01 to 0.1%). CDR3: CASTQGEFQGQPQHF. In DNA form, the CDR3 reads TGTGCCAGCACCCAGGGGGAGTTTCAAGGTCAGCCCCAGCATTTT. The rearrangement uses TRBV12-3 or TRBV12-4 and TRBJ1-5; TRBD1 matches 7 bases. CDR3 length equals 15 residues. J was trimmed by 6 bases and V by 7 bases; bases with no gene match: 12.

The V and J genes are TRBV28 and TRBJ1-5; D possibly corresponds to TRBD1 (5 bases). CDR1 and CDR2 from the germline V gene are MDHEN and SYDVKM. The CDR3 runs 14 residues. Trimming took 3 bases from V and 5 from J, leaving 11 bases between them. The CDR3 region has the DNA TGTGCCAGCAGTTTGGCGGTGGGGGATCAGCCCCAGCATTTT. Its protein is CASSLAVGDQPQHF.

This clonotype has just one count. The chain has TRBV12-3 or TRBV12-4 and TRBJ1-2, with TRBD1 matching over 8 bases. The J segment lost 6 bases and the V segment lost 2 bases, leaving 8 bases of the junction unmatched. The CDR3 has 15 amino acids. The CDR3 coding sequence is TGTGCCAGCAGTTTATTAACCCCACAGGGGGATGGCTACACCTTC. This codes for CASSLLTPQGDGYTF.

This clonotype has a handful of counts. The chain uses TRBV5-6 and TRBJ2-5; D is unresolved. CDR1 SGHDT and CDR2 YYEEEE come from the germline V gene. This CDR3 contains 12 residues. V was cut by 2 bases and J by 5 bases, with 7 bases left in between. In nucleotides, the CDR3 is TGTGCCAGCAGCTTAGGCGTTGAGACCCAGTACTTC. Protein sequence: CASSLGVETQYF.

The chain joins TRBV5-4 to TRBJ2-2; possible D gene TRBD1, 5 bases. Per the germline V gene, CDR1 is SGHNT and CDR2 is YYREEE (reference sequence). V was cut by 4 bases and J by 6 bases, with 16 bases left in between. The CDR3 is made up of 15 amino acids. In nucleotides, the CDR3 is TGTGCCAGCAGCGAGGACACCTTAAACGCCGGGGAGCTGTTTTTT. It translates to CASSEDTLNAGELFF.

CDR3 in amino acids: CASSPRQGYQETQYF. The CDR3 DNA sequence: TGTGCCAGCAGCCCTCGACAGGGGTACCAAGAGACCCAGTACTTC. The chain recombines TRBV9 with TRBJ2-5; 8 positions match TRBD1. CDR1 SGDLS and CDR2 YYNGEE come from the germline V gene. The CDR3 length is 15 residues. Trimming cost V 4 bases and J 0 bases; bases outside gene matches: 5.

This chain uses TRBV5-4 with TRBJ2-2, with D tentatively TRBD1 (5 bases). This CDR3 spans 13 amino acids. The V gene lost 4 bases and the J gene lost 5 bases, with 9 bases spanning the gap. Germline V lookup: CDR1 SGHNT, CDR2 YYREEE (reference sequence). The CDR3 sequence: CASSTDSTGELFF. DNA for the CDR3: TGTGCCAGCAGCACCGACAGTACCGGGGAGCTGTTTTTT.

This sequence joins TRBV12-3 or TRBV12-4 and TRBJ1-1, with a possible D match to TRBD1 (5 bases). The V gene lost 7 bases and the J gene lost 5 bases, with 11 bases spanning the gap. The CDR3 contains 12 residues. The chain's CDR3 is CASISWGTEAFF. In nucleotides, the CDR3 is TGTGCCAGCATTTCTTGGGGGACTGAAGCTTTCTTT.

In this sample, this clonotype turned up a few times. V usage is TRBV5-1 and J usage is TRBJ1-5; 7 nucleotides align to TRBD1. Germline assignment: CDR1 SGHRS and CDR2 YFSETQ. Trimming cost V 0 bases and J 5 bases; bases outside gene matches: 5. The CDR3 contains 15 residues. CDR3: CASSLGQGGDQPQHF. CDR3 nucleotide sequence: TGCGCCAGCAGCTTGGGACAGGGCGGGGATCAGCCCCAGCATTTT.

This clonotype is labeled medium-sized. V gene TRBV15 combines with J gene TRBJ2-5; D is undetermined. Trimming pared 1 base from V and 4 bases from J, leaving 7 bases between. The CDR3 extends over 13 amino acids. The germline V gene encodes CDR1 LNHNV and CDR2 YYDKDF (reference sequence). The CDR3 reads CATSRGYRETQYF. The CDR3 DNA reads TGTGCCACCAGCAGAGGGTATCGAGAGACCCAGTACTTC.

The chain combines TRBV30 with TRBJ2-1; D may correspond to TRBD1 or TRBD2 (5 bases each). Germline CDR1 GTSNPN, CDR2 SVGIG (reference sequence). V lost 4 bases and J lost 9, with 13 bases in between. The CDR3 covers 12 residues. In DNA form, the CDR3 reads TGTGCCTGGAACGACACGGGGACTGAGCAGTTCTTC. Translating gives CAWNDTGTEQFF. Complete variable domain (other parts from reference TRBV30 and TRBJ2-1): SQTIHQWPATLVQPVGSPLSLECTVEGTSNPNLYWYRQAAGRGLQLLFYSVGIGQISSEVPQNLSASRPQDRQFILSSKKLLLSDSGFYLCAWNDTGTEQFFGPGTRLTVL.

The J gene is TRBJ1-1, the V gene TRBV11-2; D is unresolved. Trimming removed 2 bases at V and 5 bases at J, with 15 bases between. Germline CDR1 SGHAT, CDR2 FQNNGV. CDR3 size: 15 residues. The CDR3 loop is CASSLTESSSTEAFF. CDR3 DNA sequence: TGTGCCAGCAGCTTAACCGAGTCATCCTCAACTGAAGCTTTCTTT.